This TCR beta chain is from a study of T cell responses to AZD1222 COVID-19 vaccine (dated by TCRdb to the early 2020s). Describing the broader study: A total of 230 to 250 trial participants underwent TCR sequencing, of whom approximately 200 had received two doses of AZD1222 and about 26 had received two doses of the MenACWY control vaccine. Enrollment into the trials was organized by age into subgroups of 18-55, 56-69 and 70-plus years, and those subgroups contained about 150, 27 and 61 TCR-sequenced participants, respectively.

The research as a whole found: Reportedly, almost half of the unique spike-specific TCRs recognized epitopes lying outside the regions that are mutated in the B.1.351 and B.1.1.7 variants. Conclusions about previously exposed vaccinees are limited, since just six AZD1222 recipients were seropositive for SARS-CoV-2 at baseline. Most participants were white British and females outnumbered males, and the authors suggested that clonal diversity may have been underestimated. The vaccine-associated CD4 TCRs covered the entire spike protein, and the dominant responses fell in regions 160-218 and 743-854. After two AZD1222 doses, both the breadth and the depth of spike-specific TCRs were significantly higher than at day 0 and than in MenACWY recipients. The 56-69-year group was small, and its depth increase did not reach significance, likely because of low power. Because no day 14 peak-response samples were available, repertoires were characterized only after the peak T cell response.

The sample's time point, from its label and the paper: about 28 days (+/-7) after the second vaccine dose. AZD1222 recipients whose second dose came at about 4 weeks and those whose second dose came at about 12 weeks were combined into one group, since spike-specific TCR depth and breadth did not differ between the two schedules. Samples from vaccinated people were obtained from the UK trials COV001 and COV002, which included a single-blind randomized controlled phase 2/3 trial of AZD1222 (ChAdOx1 nCoV-19) in healthy adults. Trial participant PBMC samples were collected at day 0 and day 28 after the second dose for TCRbeta chain sequencing. The CDR3 regions of human TCRbeta chains were analyzed by immunosequencing. The authors' analysis ran thus. TCRs in the repertoires were compared against a reference library of SARS-CoV-2-specific TCRs that had been generated with the MIRA antigen-specificity platform. Breadth meant the fraction of unique TCRs that were SARS-CoV-2-associated, whereas depth meant the fraction of total T cells that were SARS-CoV-2-associated. Using the MIRA data, every spike-specific TCR was mapped to the spike region that the TCR reacted to and assigned to either a CD4 or a CD8 class. Log10-transformed breadth and depth values were compared by one-way ANOVA with Sidak's multiple comparisons tests. Here the immuneACCESS table is served through TCRdb, limited to in-frame sequences with V and J called. Missing clones are a known gap in these copies; in checked studies unresolved V genes cover under half, and the rest lacks a known reason. The DNA was the basis for D and trimming; V, J and clone size are from that table. The sample has about 150,000 clones on record, approximately 92% of them singletons. The ten largest account for 3% to 4% of the sample.

Notes on this clone: Its antigen is unknown. Within one base of it there is no much larger clone, and no base qualities were kept.

This receptor was identified in an adult who received the AZD1222 COVID-19 vaccine. Sequences were derived from peripheral blood, sampled 28 days after the second AZD1222 dose.

The sequence in DNA is TGTGCCAGTAGTATAGAGCACAACACTTATCAGCCCCAGCATTTT. This gives the protein CASSIEHNTYQPQHF. The receptor chain draws on TRBV19 and TRBJ1-5; the D segment cannot be called with confidence. A distance of 11 bases separates the germline ends of V and J, which lose 0 bases and 5 bases respectively. CDR1 and CDR2 are drawn from the germline V gene (reference sequence): LNHDA, SQIVND. Including cysteine and phenylalanine, the CDR3 has 15 amino acids. The DNA shown is the 45-base CDR3, in frame from base 1.